What follows are 18 T cell receptor beta chains derived from one specimen sequenced in a study of beta chain features in type 1 diabetes. Sequencing targeted expressed TCRB transcripts, as all isolated RNA had been reverse transcribed. Some clones are missing from TCRdb's copy, which holds only in-frame ones; the method was immunoSEQ multiplex PCR. The data hold about 320,000 clones, with less than 15% observed a single time. The material sequenced was central memory CD4+ T cells from blood. The receptors come from a man in his thirties or forties in good health.

The rearrangement joins TRBV10-3 to TRBJ2-1; possibly TRBD2 for D (6 bases). The V gene lost 4 bases and the J gene lost 8 bases, with 18 bases spanning the gap. CDR3 length: 15 residues. Germline-derived CDR1 and CDR2 are ENHRY and SYGVKD. This CDR3 is CAISAGRDHNDEQFF. Here the CDR3 DNA reads TGTGCCATCAGTGCCGGGCGGGACCACAATGATGAGCAGTTCTTC.

V and J are TRBV4-3 and TRBJ2-1; D could derive from TRBD1 or TRBD2 (5 bases each). There are 13 residues in the CDR3. CDR1 and CDR2 from the germline V gene are LGHNA and YSLEER. Trimming took off 4 bases at V and 5 bases at J, with 9 bases between the two ends. Here the CDR3 reads CASSRGVHNEQFF. For the CDR3, the DNA is TGCGCCAGCAGCCGAGGGGTACACAATGAGCAGTTCTTC.

There are a few counts of this clone. The CDR3 DNA sequence: TGTGCCACCAGCAGAGATACAGCTCAGGGGGGGAACATTCAGTACTTC. Its protein is CATSRDTAQGGNIQYF. The chain links TRBV15 to TRBJ2-4; tentatively, D is TRBD1 or TRBD2 (7 bases each). CDR3 length equals 16 residues. Between the trimmed V and J ends, which lost 0 bases and 7 bases, there was a span of 16 bases. Germline assignment: CDR1 LNHNV and CDR2 YYDKDF (reference sequence).

In its sample, this clone was seen a few times. The CDR3 sequence is CASSRQRGNRRAPLHF. DNA for the CDR3: TGTGCCAGCAGCCGTCAGAGGGGTAATCGTCGCGCACCCCTCCACTTT. The genes are TRBV7-9 and TRBJ1-6, with D possibly matching TRBD1 (5 bases). CDR1 is SEHNR and CDR2 is FQNEAQ in the germline V gene (reference sequence). CDR3 length: 16 residues. V lost 5 bases and J 11 bases, leaving 22 bases between the germline ends.

This chain links TRBV7-9 with TRBJ1-6; a weak D match, TRBD1 (5 bases). Germline lookup yields CDR1 SEHNR and CDR2 FQNEAQ (reference sequence). The CDR3 extends over 16 amino acids. Deletions cut 5 bases from V and 15 bases from J, with 26 bases between. The CDR3 reads CASSRQRGNRRALLHF. The CDR3 DNA reads as TGTGCCAGCAGCCGTCAGAGGGGTAATCGTCGCGCACTCCTCCACTTT.

This clone was counted ten times or more. The rearrangement joins TRBV30 to TRBJ1-2, with unresolved D. V was trimmed by 8 bases and J by 3 bases, leaving 10 bases between them. Germline V gives CDR1 GTSNPN, CDR2 SVGIG (reference sequence). The CDR3 is 11 amino acids. The CDR3 DNA reads TGTGCCGGACGGGCCGACTATGGCTACACCTTC. This codes for CAGRADYGYTF.

This clone was seen at least ten times. The CDR3 DNA sequence: TGTGCCAGCACTCCGGGGACAGGGGGTACCGCCTACGAGCAGTACGTC. This encodes CASTPGTGGTAYEQYV. The V gene is TRBV28, the J gene TRBJ2-7, with 11 bases identical to TRBD1. CDR1 and CDR2 (germline): MDHEN, SYDVKM. CDR3 size: 16 residues. Losses at the gene ends were 7 bases for V and 2 bases for J; bases not matched to a gene: 10.

The V call is TRBV21-1, the J call TRBJ1-4; the table's D call TRBD1 went unverified against the DNA. TRBV21-1 is flagged as a pseudogene. The CDR3 extends over 16 amino acids. The CDR3 here is CASSKDRLPPNEKLFF. The CDR3 coding sequence is TGTGCCAGCAGCAAGGACAGGCTCCCCCCTAATGAAAAACTGTTTTTT.

The chain combines TRBV5-6 with TRBJ2-7; D is perhaps TRBD2 (5 bases). Germline V CDR1 and CDR2: SGHDT, YYEEEE. Trimming removed 2 bases at V and 4 bases at J, with 10 bases between. This CDR3 is built from 13 residues. In nucleotides, the CDR3 is TGTGCCAGCAGCTTACGCGGGCTGTACGAGCAGTACGTC. Its translation is CASSLRGLYEQYV.

The chain has TRBV7-8 and TRBJ2-7, with a possible D match to TRBD1 (6 bases). V lost 4 bases, J lost 3 bases, and 13 bases lay in between. CDR3 length: 14 amino acids. The germline V gene has CDR1 SGHVS and CDR2 FQNEAQ. The CDR3 region is CASSSTGLLYEQYF. The DNA for the CDR3 is TGTGCCAGCAGCTCCACAGGGCTCCTCTACGAGCAGTACTTC.

In its sample, this clone was seen a few times. J is TRBJ1-3 and V is TRBV7-2; 7 positions match TRBD1. J gave up 3 bases and V 5 bases, and 7 bases lay outside the gene matches. The germline V gene has CDR1 SGHTA and CDR2 FQGNSA. There are 15 residues in the CDR3. CDR3 loop: CASSPTGSYGNTIYF. In DNA form, the CDR3 reads TGTGCCAGCAGCCCGACAGGGTCTTATGGAAACACCATATATTTT.

A few counts support this clone. The junction departs from the called germline gene at one end, perhaps through a read error. The chain links TRBV6-1 to TRBJ1-4; 7 positions match TRBD1. CDR1 and CDR2 from the germline V gene are MNHNS and SASEGT. There are 16 residues in the CDR3. CDR3 nucleotide sequence: TGTGCCATCAGTGAGTCGACAGGGAACACCAACCCATTACTGTTTTTT. This encodes CAISESTGNTNPLLFF.

The chain couples TRBV5-1 to TRBJ2-2; 9 nucleotides match TRBD1. The CDR3 extends over 15 amino acids. The ends lost 2 bases at V and 5 bases at J; junction bases unmatched: 4. Germline values: CDR1 SGHRS, CDR2 YFSETQ. The DNA of the CDR3 is TGCGCCAGCAGCTTAGAAGGACAGGGGACCGGGGAGCTGTTTTTT. Translating gives CASSLEGQGTGELFF.

This clone was counted only a few times. The chain links TRBV20-1 to TRBJ2-3; D not certain. V lost 3 bases to trimming and J lost 7 bases, with 8 bases between them. The CDR3 runs to 11 residues. The V gene's germline CDR1 is DFQATT and CDR2 SNEGSKA (reference sequence). CDR3 sequence: CSASPDHTQYF. CDR3 nucleotide sequence: TGCAGTGCTAGCCCAGACCATACGCAGTATTTT.

This chain connects TRBV4-1 to TRBJ2-5; D is perhaps TRBD2 (5 bases). Germline V CDR1 and CDR2: MGHRA, YSYEKL. The CDR3 sequence is 15 residues long. V was cut by 0 bases and J by 4 bases, with 12 bases left in between. The DNA for the CDR3 is TGCGCCAGCAGCCAAGACGGTCTAGCCTCAGAGACCCAGTACTTC. As protein: CASSQDGLASETQYF.

The chain carries TRBV11-1 and TRBJ2-3; tentatively, D is TRBD1 (5 bases). In germline, CDR1 is SGHAT, CDR2 FQDESV (reference sequence). The ends were cut back, 1 base at V and 4 bases at J, with 9 bases in the middle. CDR3 length: 14 residues. This CDR3 is CASSLGRGPDTQYF. Here the CDR3 DNA reads TGTGCCAGCAGCTTAGGAAGGGGCCCAGATACGCAGTATTTT.

The rearrangement joins TRBV9 to TRBJ2-1, with TRBD1 matching 7 bases. This CDR3 is 15 amino acids long. CDR1 SGDLS and CDR2 YYNGEE come from the germline V gene. V dropped 3 bases and J dropped 4; count of bases not matched to a gene: 7. In nucleotides, the CDR3 is TGTGCCAGCAGCGCTGGGACAGCCGGTTACAATGAGCAGTTCTTC. Translation: CASSAGTAGYNEQFF.

The rearrangement uses TRBV7-7 and TRBJ1-5; the D is unclear. The V and J ends lost 5 bases and 3 bases respectively, with 8 bases between them. The CDR3 is 13 amino acids. Germline V gene lookup returns CDR1 SSHAT and CDR2 FNYEAQ (reference sequence). This CDR3 reads CASSGRDNQPQHF. CDR3 bases: TGTGCCAGCAGCGGAAGAGACAATCAGCCCCAGCATTTT. The full variable domain, completed using reference TRBV7-7 and TRBJ1-5, is GAGVSQSPRYKVTKRGQDVTLRCDPISSHATLYWYQQALGQGPEFLTYFNYEAQPDKSGLPSDRFSAERPEGSISTLTIQRTEQRDSAMYRCASSGRDNQPQHFGDGTRLSIL.